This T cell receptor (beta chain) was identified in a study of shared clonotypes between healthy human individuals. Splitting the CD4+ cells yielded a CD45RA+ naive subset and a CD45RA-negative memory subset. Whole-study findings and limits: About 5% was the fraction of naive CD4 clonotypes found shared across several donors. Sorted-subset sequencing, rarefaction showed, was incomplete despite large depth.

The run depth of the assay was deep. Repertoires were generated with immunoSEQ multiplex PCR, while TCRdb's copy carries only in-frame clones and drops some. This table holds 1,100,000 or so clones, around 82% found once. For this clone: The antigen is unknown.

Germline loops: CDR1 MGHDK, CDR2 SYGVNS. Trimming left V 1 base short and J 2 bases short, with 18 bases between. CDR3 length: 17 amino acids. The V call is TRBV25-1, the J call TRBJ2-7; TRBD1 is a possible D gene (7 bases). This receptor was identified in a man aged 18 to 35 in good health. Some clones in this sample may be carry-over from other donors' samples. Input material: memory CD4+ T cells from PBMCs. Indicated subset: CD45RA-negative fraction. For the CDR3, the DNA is TGTGCCAGCAGTGAATGCGGGACAGAGGCTCCTACCTACGAGCAGTACTTC. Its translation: CASSECGTEAPTYEQYF.